This entry features one T cell receptor (beta chain) sequence. The specificity of this receptor is unknown. No per-base quality is available; no much larger clone lies one base away. TCR CDR3 regions were amplified from genomic DNA by multiplex PCR using the deep immunoSEQ assay. Genomic DNA extracted from each cell subset was distributed evenly over all wells of several immunoSEQ 96-well plates, and each plate served as one replicate. For sorted subsets, each replicate PCR was loaded with around 200 ng genomic DNA, equivalent to some 31,000 T cell genomes. Purified libraries were quantified with a Qubit 3.0 fluorometer, sized on a Bioanalyzer 2100, and re-quantified with the KAPA Library Quantification kit. A separate single-read 150-cycle Illumina NextSeq 550 flow cell was used to sequence each immunoSEQ 96-well plate. As for the original processing: Because the immunoSEQ output included only junctional sequences and no quality scores, the filtering could not be the same as the filtering used for full-length reads. Sequences were annotated with PyIR, a Python wrapper for IgBLAST v1.9, using IMGT germline references to assign V/J genes and CDR3. Any read was removed if the V/J assignment was weak (E-value above 1e-6), the CDR3 was missing, or the read contained stop codons, out-of-frame junctions, or ambiguous translated residues. V3J clonotypes were defined as sequences sharing the same inferred V gene, J gene, and CDR3 amino acid sequence. Percentage overlap between repertoires was calculated by dividing the number of shared unique clonotypes by the size of the smaller repertoire. RTK rarefaction, the Chao1 estimator, and Recon v2.1 estimates of unobserved clonotypes were used to assess repertoire richness. For all TCRbeta clonotypes obtained by the gDNA method from a few donors, generation probabilities were computed with OLGA. TCRdb obtained this table from immuneACCESS and retained in-frame rearrangements with V and J assigned. These tables miss some clones; where compared with another copy, unresolved V genes account for less than half of the shortfall, and the remainder is unexplained. The V and J calls and the clone size are those of that table, but D and trimming were determined from the DNA. The sample table lists hundreds of thousands of clones, about 90% of them with a count of one. 24% of the sample is taken by the ten largest.

The data were obtained in a study of shared clonotypes between healthy human individuals (dated by TCRdb to 2019 to 2021). About the investigation overall: A couple of women and a few men aged 18 to 49 years were included in the cohort. Per donor, three plates each were used for CD4 naive and CD4 memory, two for CD8 naive, and one for CD8 memory. Libraries were prepared and TCR repertoires were sequenced by different laboratories using diverse techniques, in order to increase sequencing depth and limit assay-specific biases. Blood TCR repertoires of about 5 healthy adults were deeply sequenced to estimate repertoire size and the extent of clonotype sharing between individuals. Per donor, leukapheresis produced somewhere between about 0.94 and 9 billion PBMCs.

Findings and caveats that apply to the study as a whole: Only blood was sampled, and tissue TCR repertoires likely differ from those in blood. Even with the large sequencing depth, rarefaction of the sorted-subset datasets indicated that sequencing was incomplete. Larger estimated clonotype richness was generally found for naive subsets than for memory subsets. Pairwise subsampling indicated that sequencing depth was expected to affect the degree of clonotype sharing among donors. Clonotypes shared by all four sorted-subset donors showed higher generation probabilities than non-shared clonotypes. The genetic and exposure-history diversity represented was limited by the small number of donors. About 5% of naive CD4, roughly 3.5% of naive CD8, 2.3% of memory CD4, and 0.4% of memory CD8 clonotypes were shared across a few donors.

The V end loses 3 bases and the J end loses 5 bases, and a stretch of 16 bases separates them. Including cysteine and phenylalanine, the CDR3 has 15 amino acids. Only CDR3 DNA remains: 45 bases, in frame from the first base. Based on the germline V gene, the CDR1 and CDR2 sequences are SGHAT and FQNNGV. CD8 naive samples were obtained by positive selection for CCR7 among CD45RO-negative cells, yielding a CD45RA+CCR7+ population from which TemRA cells were excluded. Donors were healthy HIV-negative adults with no recently reported acute infections or vaccinations. Every donor was a Caucasian adult living in Nashville, Tennessee, USA. Blood was obtained by leukapheresis, after which PBMCs were separated by Ficoll-Histopaque density gradient centrifugation and cryopreserved in liquid nitrogen vapor phase. Analytical flow cytometry was used to check the purity and quantity of every magnetically sorted T cell population. Each sorted fraction had its genomic DNA isolated and then quantified by UV absorbance on a Nanodrop 2000c.

The sequence is built from TRBV11-2 and TRBJ2-5; TRBD1 could be the D gene, as 6 bases match. The clonotype comes from a young man in good health. The sequencing sample was made of naive CD8+ T cells sorted from blood. The cell subset or site tag for this specimen amounts to: CD45RA+CCR7+. CDR3 region: CASSFRDTVMETQYF. The nucleotide sequence reads as follows: TGTGCCAGCAGCTTTCGGGACACAGTTATGGAGACCCAGTACTTC.